The clone carrying this T cell receptor beta chain has ten or more counts. What it binds is unknown. Unmatched junction bases numbered 4, after V lost 4 bases and J lost 3 bases. The germline gives CDR1 SGHRS, CDR2 YFSETQ. The CDR3 has 14 amino acids. The data are from a study of response to subunit inactivated influenza vaccine. The study's findings and limits: Authors suggested each seasonal flu vaccination may recruit only limited numbers of new T cells.

Each CDR3 protein is one row after TCRdb ran MiXCR on the RT-PCR reads. The sample shows roughly 790,000 distinct CDR3 sequences, approximately 21% of them seen only once. The clonotype was recovered from a man in his fifties who received an inactivated influenza vaccine. This specimen consisted of PBMCs from blood, obtained 4 to 6 days after vaccination. The chain recombines TRBV5-1 with TRBJ2-7, with 10 positions matching TRBD1. As DNA, the CDR3 is TGCGCCAGCAGCCCGGACAGGGGGAACTACGAGCAGTACTTC. It specifies CASSPDRGNYEQYF. The entire variable domain, with the rest obtained from reference TRBV5-1 and TRBJ2-7, is as follows: KAGVTQTPRYLIKTRGQQVTLSCSPISGHRSVSWYQQTPGQGLQFLFEYFSETQRNKGNFPGRFSGRQFSNSRSEMNVSTLELGDSALYLCASSPDRGNYEQYFGPGTRLTVT.